Each of the 4 T cell receptor beta chains below was sequenced from the same sample in a study of graft-versus-host responses after intestinal transplantation. Which antigens these TCRs recognize remains unknown. TCRdb's copy holds only in-frame clones and misses some; the assay was immunoSEQ multiplex PCR. In the table there are approximately 97,000 clones, 75% to 95% of which are singletons. The sample was unstimulated CD4+ T cells sorted from spleen or lymph node cells, taken before transplant. The receptors stem from a human donor who was the organ donor for an intestinal transplant.

This clone came up once. V gene TRBV5-4 combines with J gene TRBJ2-5; a weak D match, TRBD1 (6 bases). CDR3 length equals 16 residues. CDR1 SGHNT and CDR2 YYREEE come from the germline V gene (reference sequence). V was clipped by 1 base and J by 7 bases, with 20 bases between them. The CDR3 bases are TGTGCCAGCAGCTTGTTGGCAGGGGCCAACATTGGGACCCAGTACTTC. The encoded protein is CASSLLAGANIGTQYF.

This rearrangement joins TRBV30 to TRBJ2-3; D possibly corresponds to TRBD2 (5 bases). This CDR3 contains 11 residues. V lost 5 bases and J 8 bases, leaving 11 bases between the germline ends. CDR1 is GTSNPN and CDR2 is SVGIG in the germline V gene (reference sequence). CDR3 protein: CAWGWSGTQYF. The CDR3 nucleotides are TGTGCCTGGGGCTGGAGCGGTACGCAGTATTTT.

The chain couples TRBV6-1 to TRBJ2-7, with D tentatively TRBD1 (5 bases). Germline V CDR1 and CDR2: MNHNS, SASEGT. This CDR3 has 11 residues. The V and J ends lost 7 bases and 6 bases respectively, with 10 bases between them. The CDR3 protein is CASTRVGEQYF. In nucleotides, the CDR3 is TGTGCCAGCACCAGGGTCGGCGAGCAGTACTTC.

The V call is TRBV4-3, the J call TRBJ2-7; tentative D call: TRBD2 (5 bases). V lost 11 bases to trimming and J lost 2 bases, with 16 bases between them. Germline CDR1 is LGHNA and CDR2 is YSLEER. This CDR3 spans 13 amino acids. CDR3 loop: CAFCEGSPYEQYF. The DNA for the CDR3 is TGCGCCTTCTGTGAGGGAAGCCCCTACGAGCAGTACTTC.